This is a list of T cell receptor beta chains from one sample in a study of T cell responses to AZD1222 COVID-19 vaccine. Profiling relied on immunoSEQ multiplex PCR, and the TCRdb table lists in-frame clones only, not all of them. Of nearly 80,000 clones listed, 80% are singletons. The sequences come from peripheral blood, collected on day 0 of AZD1222 vaccination. These receptors were collected from an adult in good health. CDR3s include the opening cysteine and the closing phenylalanine or tryptophan. Fields, in order: clone size, J gene, V gene, D gene, CDR3 protein, CDR3 DNA. A D gene is named only where the DNA matches it firmly. Expanded clones get a size class; other rows say once, few or many, or leave the size out.

abundance: few
j_gene: TRBJ1-6
v_gene: TRBV5-6
d_gene: -
CDR3aa: CASSLGRTPLHF
CDR3nt: TGTGCCAGCAGCTTGGGCCGTACCCCCCTCCACTTT

abundance: -
j_gene: TRBJ1-6
v_gene: TRBV30
d_gene: -
CDR3aa: CAWHRQISPLHF
CDR3nt: TGTGCCTGGCATCGACAGATCTCACCCCTCCACTTT

abundance: -
j_gene: TRBJ1-2
v_gene: TRBV5-6
d_gene: TRBD1
CDR3aa: CASSFVGTGHNYGYTF
CDR3nt: TGTGCCAGCAGCTTTGTTGGGACAGGGCATAACTATGGCTACACCTTC

abundance: -
j_gene: TRBJ1-6
v_gene: TRBV7-8
d_gene: TRBD1
CDR3aa: CASSLTGVKNSPLHF
CDR3nt: TGTGCCAGCAGCCTGACAGGGGTGAAGAATTCACCCCTCCACTTT

abundance: -
j_gene: TRBJ2-7
v_gene: TRBV18
d_gene: -
CDR3aa: CASSPTGARGSDEQYF
CDR3nt: TGTGCCAGCTCACCAACGGGGGCCCGGGGGAGCGACGAGCAGTACTTC

abundance: -
j_gene: TRBJ1-3
v_gene: TRBV30
d_gene: -
CDR3aa: CAWSEGPGNTIYF
CDR3nt: TGTGCCTGGAGTGAAGGCCCTGGAAACACCATATATTTT

abundance: -
j_gene: TRBJ1-4
v_gene: TRBV19
d_gene: -
CDR3aa: CASSHRQVTNEKLFF
CDR3nt: TGTGCCAGTAGTCATCGACAGGTTACTAATGAAAAACTGTTTTTT

abundance: -
j_gene: TRBJ2-3
v_gene: TRBV2
d_gene: -
CDR3aa: CASSEWYEDTQYF
CDR3nt: TGTGCCAGCAGTGAATGGTACGAGGATACGCAGTATTTT

abundance: -
j_gene: TRBJ1-6
v_gene: TRBV6-5
d_gene: -
CDR3aa: CASSYLGAGNSPLHF
CDR3nt: TGTGCCAGCAGTTACCTAGGGGCAGGTAATTCACCCCTCCACTTT

abundance: -
j_gene: TRBJ1-2
v_gene: TRBV19
d_gene: -
CDR3aa: CASNAGKSGYTF
CDR3nt: TGTGCCAGTAATGCAGGAAAGAGTGGCTACACCTTC

abundance: -
j_gene: TRBJ1-1
v_gene: TRBV7-8
d_gene: -
CDR3aa: CASSSDSGTTEAFF
CDR3nt: TGTGCCAGCAGCTCGGACTCTGGGACCACTGAAGCTTTCTTT

abundance: few
j_gene: TRBJ2-3
v_gene: TRBV19
d_gene: TRBD2
CDR3aa: CASSTTGGLTDTQYF
CDR3nt: TGTGCCAGTAGTACCACGGGGGGGCTCACAGATACGCAGTATTTT

abundance: few
j_gene: TRBJ2-7
v_gene: TRBV5-6
d_gene: TRBD2
CDR3aa: CASSLREGRNEQYF
CDR3nt: TGTGCCAGCAGCTTGAGGGAGGGCCGCAACGAGCAGTACTTC

abundance: -
j_gene: TRBJ1-3
v_gene: TRBV1
d_gene: -
CDR3aa: CTSSQDEAAEGNTIYF
CDR3nt: TGCACCAGCAGCCAAGATGAGGCGGCGGAGGGAAACACCATATATTTT

abundance: -
j_gene: TRBJ2-7
v_gene: TRBV3-1/TRBV3-2
d_gene: -
CDR3aa: CASSQAHYEQYF
CDR3nt: TGTGCCAGCAGCCAAGCCCATTACGAGCAGTACTTC

abundance: -
j_gene: TRBJ1-1
v_gene: TRBV10-2
d_gene: -
CDR3aa: CASSESGYRVTEAFF
CDR3nt: TGCGCCAGCAGTGAGTCAGGGTATCGTGTCACTGAAGCTTTCTTT

abundance: -
j_gene: TRBJ1-5
v_gene: TRBV4-1
d_gene: -
CDR3aa: CASSQDKGGNQPQHF
CDR3nt: TGCGCCAGCAGCCAAGATAAGGGGGGCAATCAGCCCCAGCATTTT

abundance: -
j_gene: TRBJ1-5
v_gene: TRBV7-4
d_gene: TRBD1
CDR3aa: CASSFHPGQGNQPQHF
CDR3nt: TGTGCCAGCAGCTTTCACCCGGGACAGGGTAATCAGCCCCAGCATTTT

abundance: few
j_gene: TRBJ1-6
v_gene: TRBV21-1
d_gene: -
CDR3aa: CASSKKATGGNSPLHF
CDR3nt: TGTGCCAGCAGCAAAAAGGCGACAGGGGGTAATTCACCCCTCCACTTT

abundance: -
j_gene: TRBJ1-5
v_gene: TRBV19
d_gene: -
CDR3aa: CASRKGRNQPQHF
CDR3nt: TGTGCCAGCAGGAAGGGACGGAATCAGCCCCAGCATTTT

abundance: -
j_gene: TRBJ1-2
v_gene: TRBV12-3/TRBV12-4
d_gene: -
CDR3aa: CASSESVDYGYTF
CDR3nt: TGTGCCAGCAGTGAGTCAGTCGACTATGGCTACACCTTC

abundance: -
j_gene: TRBJ2-1
v_gene: TRBV5-1
d_gene: TRBD1
CDR3aa: CASSLGQESYNEQFF
CDR3nt: TGCGCCAGCAGCCTGGGACAGGAATCCTACAATGAGCAGTTCTTC

abundance: once
j_gene: TRBJ1-2
v_gene: TRBV30
d_gene: -
CDR3aa: CAWNRASKSNGYTF
CDR3nt: TGTGCCTGGAATCGGGCATCCAAGTCCAATGGCTACACCTTC

abundance: -
j_gene: TRBJ2-5
v_gene: TRBV2
d_gene: -
CDR3aa: CASNNAGGYRQETQYF
CDR3nt: TGTGCCAGCAACAATGCCGGGGGTTACCGCCAAGAGACCCAGTACTTC

abundance: -
j_gene: TRBJ1-2
v_gene: TRBV15
d_gene: TRBD1
CDR3aa: CATSRTGLSYGYTF
CDR3nt: TGTGCCACCAGCAGGACAGGGCTCAGCTATGGCTACACCTTC

abundance: -
j_gene: TRBJ1-1
v_gene: TRBV6-5
d_gene: -
CDR3aa: CASRRILGNGAFF
CDR3nt: TGTGCCAGCCGACGAATCCTCGGGAATGGAGCTTTCTTT

abundance: -
j_gene: TRBJ2-5
v_gene: TRBV6-1
d_gene: -
CDR3aa: CASSEKKTQYF
CDR3nt: TGTGCCAGCAGTGAAAAGAAGACCCAGTACTTC

abundance: -
j_gene: TRBJ1-3
v_gene: TRBV5-1
d_gene: -
CDR3aa: CASSLDSGNTIYF
CDR3nt: TGCGCCAGCAGCCTGGACAGCGGAAACACCATATATTTT

abundance: -
j_gene: TRBJ1-2
v_gene: TRBV10-3
d_gene: -
CDR3aa: CAISELKGLNGYTF
CDR3nt: TGTGCCATCAGTGAATTGAAGGGCCTGAATGGCTACACCTTC